The 25 T cell receptor beta chains below were found in one sample sequenced in a study of cytomegalovirus exposure and HLA in healthy donors (dated by TCRdb to between 2016 and 2019). Libraries were constructed by the immunoSEQ multiplex PCR assay. For the multiplex PCR, a mixture combining 60 forward primers for TCR Vbeta segments and 13 reverse primers for TCR Jbeta segments was used. The clones in this table, taken by TCRdb from immuneACCESS, are in-frame only. Not every clone is retained; where verified, under half of the shortfall comes from an unresolved V gene, and the cause of the rest is unknown. This sample lists about 180,000 clones; about 75% were detected once. Approximately 6.3% of the sample lies in the top ten. Specimen: PBMCs. The receptors were gathered from a man aged 35 to 55 in good health and CMV-seropositive.

The V gene is TRBV7-3, the J gene TRBJ2-5, with D tentatively TRBD2 (6 bases). V was cut by 4 bases and J by 4 bases, with 16 bases left in between. CDR1 and CDR2 from the germline V gene are SGHTA and FQGTGA. There are 15 residues in the CDR3. The CDR3 coding sequence is TGTGCCAGCAGCTCCTCCCTCGGGAGCAGAGAGACCCAGTACTTC. Translated: CASSSSLGSRETQYF.

This clone was counted only a few times. This chain uses TRBV9 with TRBJ2-1, with D possibly matching TRBD2 (5 bases). The CDR3 spans 14 residues. Deletions cut 4 bases from V and 4 bases from J, with 12 bases between. CDR1 and CDR2 from the germline V gene are SGDLS and YYNGEE. The CDR3 sequence: CASSPTDLYNEQFF. CDR3 DNA sequence: TGTGCCAGCAGCCCGACGGACTTATACAATGAGCAGTTCTTC.

This clone was seen only a few times. The gene calls are TRBV6-6 and TRBJ2-7; TRBD1 might be the D (6 bases). Germline CDR1 MNHNY, CDR2 SVGAGI (reference sequence). The ends were cut back, 0 bases at V and 2 bases at J, with 11 bases in the middle. The CDR3 runs to 15 residues. The CDR3, as DNA: TGTGCCAGCAGTTACTCGAGAGGGGGAGCCTACGAGCAGTACTTC. Encoded protein: CASSYSRGGAYEQYF.

The chain couples TRBV9 to TRBJ2-3; 10 bases fit TRBD1. The CDR3 is made up of 15 amino acids. J gave up 4 bases and V 3 bases, and 5 bases lay outside the gene matches. Germline assignment: CDR1 SGDLS and CDR2 YYNGEE. CDR3 sequence: CASSETGGSSDTQYF. CDR3 in DNA: TGTGCCAGCAGCGAGACAGGGGGCAGTTCAGATACGCAGTATTTT.

This clone appeared a single time. The V call is TRBV7-2, the J call TRBJ2-7, with D maybe TRBD1 (6 bases). CDR3 size: 15 residues. The germline V and J ends were trimmed by 3 bases and 6 bases, with 18 bases remaining between them. Germline V gives CDR1 SGHTA, CDR2 FQGNSA. CDR3 sequence: CASSFLPGQKVEQYF. CDR3 sequence (DNA): TGTGCCAGCAGCTTCCTCCCCGGACAGAAAGTCGAGCAGTACTTC.

This clone appeared a single time. V usage is TRBV18 and J usage is TRBJ1-1; 9 bases fit TRBD1. This CDR3 comprises 16 residues. The germline V gene has CDR1 KGHSH and CDR2 LQKENI. V shed 1 base, J shed 5 bases, and the junction held 8 bases outside the gene matches. CDR3 loop: CASSPRTGTGWTEAFF. The CDR3 bases are TGTGCCAGCTCACCACGAACCGGGACAGGGTGGACTGAAGCTTTCTTT.

A few counts support this clone. This chain connects TRBV19 to TRBJ1-1; TRBD1 matches 7 bases. V dropped 3 bases and J dropped 0; count of bases not matched to a gene: 1. From germline, CDR1 is LNHDA and CDR2 SQIVND (reference sequence). This CDR3 spans 14 amino acids. CDR3 region: CASSMTGLNTEAFF. CDR3 bases: TGTGCCAGTAGTATGACAGGGCTGAACACTGAAGCTTTCTTT. Full variable domain (remainder filled in from reference TRBV19 and TRBJ1-1): DGGITQSPKYLFRKEGQNVTLSCEQNLNHDAMYWYRQDPGQGLRLIYYSQIVNDFQKGDIAEGYSVSREKKESFPLTVTSAQKNPTAFYLCASSMTGLNTEAFFGQGTRLTVV.

There are a few counts of this clone. J is TRBJ2-7 and V is TRBV5-1, with 11 bases aligning to TRBD2. CDR1 is SGHRS, CDR2 YFSETQ, per germline. The junction had 6 bases not matched to a gene; V was cut back by 2 bases and J by 5 bases. The CDR3 spans 15 residues. CDR3 residues: CASSFTGTSGDEQYF. The CDR3 coding sequence is TGCGCCAGCAGCTTCACCGGGACTAGCGGCGACGAGCAGTACTTC.

The chain employs TRBV28 and TRBJ2-7; 12 nucleotides align to TRBD2. Germline V gene sequence: CDR1 MDHEN, CDR2 SYDVKM. V shed 7 bases and J 7 bases; nucleotides not matched to a gene: 5. This CDR3 is 13 amino acids long. The CDR3 spells CASNPGLAGEQYF. As DNA, the CDR3 is TGTGCCAGCAACCCTGGACTAGCGGGGGAGCAGTACTTC.

V and J are TRBV7-9 and TRBJ1-4, with D unclear. The CDR3 has 13 residues. The V end was cut by 2 bases, the J end by 5 bases, with 6 bases between. Germline CDR1 SEHNR, CDR2 FQNEAQ (reference sequence). DNA for the CDR3: TGTGCCAGCAGCTTACTCTTGAATGAAAAACTGTTTTTT. Its protein is CASSLLLNEKLFF.

This rearrangement joins TRBV5-5 to TRBJ2-7, with 8 bases aligning to TRBD1. The CDR3 consists of 14 residues. After removal of 4 bases from V and 1 base from J, the junction contained 4 bases not matched to a gene. The germline CDR1 and CDR2 sequences are SGHKS and YYEKEE (reference sequence). The CDR3 nucleotides are TGTGCCAGCAGCAGGACAGGGTCATCCTACGAGCAGTACTTC. Protein sequence: CASSRTGSSYEQYF. Full variable domain (remainder filled in from reference TRBV5-5 and TRBJ2-7): DAGVTQSPTHLIKTRGQQVTLRCSPISGHKSVSWYQQVLGQGPQFIFQYYEKEERGRGNFPDRFSARQFPNYSSELNVNALLLGDSALYLCASSRTGSSYEQYFGPGTRLTVT.

The CDR3 sequence is CSAIYGTGGEKLFF. In DNA, the CDR3 is TGCAGCGCAATATACGGGACAGGTGGGGAAAAACTGTTTTTT. The V call is TRBV29-1, the J call TRBJ1-4; 8 bases are shared with TRBD1. Unmatched junction bases numbered 12, after V lost 7 bases and J lost 8 bases. Per the germline V gene, CDR1 is SQVTM and CDR2 is ANQGSEA. The CDR3 extends over 14 amino acids.

The chain has TRBV2 and TRBJ2-5, with D perhaps TRBD1 (5 bases). The J call is uncertain, as TRBJ2-7 better fits the DNA end. The germline V gene has CDR1 SNHLY and CDR2 FYNNEI. The CDR3 loop spans 15 amino acids. This CDR3 reads CASSEVGALHHEQYF. The CDR3 nucleotides read TGTGCCAGCAGTGAAGTAGGGGCTCTACACCACGAGCAGTACTTC.

V gene TRBV7-6 combines with J gene TRBJ1-3, with D possibly TRBD1 on 5 matching bases. This CDR3 has 17 residues. Trimming took 2 bases from V and 3 from J, leaving 17 bases between them. Germline V CDR1 and CDR2: SGHVS, FNYEAQ. The CDR3 nucleotides are TGTGCCAGCAGCTTAACCGACCGCGGGGGGTATGGAAACACCATATATTTT. Translating gives CASSLTDRGGYGNTIYF.

This sequence joins TRBV7-9 and TRBJ1-2; D not certain. Trimming stripped 7 bases from V and 4 bases from J, with 28 bases between. CDR3 length equals 18 residues. Germline V gene lookup returns CDR1 SEHNR and CDR2 FQNEAQ (reference sequence). CDR3 region: CASKVQSSEAEEGYGYTF. The CDR3 DNA sequence: TGTGCCAGCAAGGTTCAGAGCTCCGAGGCAGAGGAGGGCTATGGCTACACCTTC.

CDR3: CASSWWGRSNYGYTF. DNA for the CDR3: TGTGCCAGCAGTTGGTGGGGGAGGTCTAACTATGGCTACACCTTC. The chain couples TRBV7-2 to TRBJ1-2; D perhaps matches TRBD1 (5 bases). V was trimmed by 6 bases and J by 0 bases, leaving 14 bases between them. The CDR3 has 15 amino acids. From germline, CDR1 is SGHTA and CDR2 FQGNSA.

The chain employs TRBV5-4 and TRBJ2-5, with TRBD1 matching 8 bases. The better agreement between TRBJ2-7 and the DNA end casts doubt on the J call. The CDR3 consists of 15 residues. The germline gives CDR1 SGHNT, CDR2 YYREEE (reference sequence). CDR3: CASSGPLSGQDEQYF. CDR3 nucleotide sequence: TGTGCCAGCAGCGGACCACTTTCGGGACAGGACGAGCAGTACTTC.

The V and J genes are TRBV19 and TRBJ1-4, with 11 bases matching TRBD1. CDR3 length: 18 amino acids. V lost 4 bases and J lost 8; bases outside the gene matches: 15. The germline gives CDR1 LNHDA, CDR2 SQIVND (reference sequence). This CDR3 is CASSNWDRGRPTLEKLFF. The DNA for the CDR3 is TGTGCCAGTAGTAACTGGGACAGGGGGAGACCGACTCTCGAAAAACTGTTTTTT.

The chain combines TRBV7-8 with TRBJ2-1, with a tentative D call TRBD2 (5 bases). Per the germline V gene, CDR1 is SGHVS and CDR2 is FQNEAQ. V was shortened by 2 bases and J by 10 bases, with 12 bases between the two germline ends. CDR3 length: 13 amino acids. The CDR3 sequence is CASSLRAGGEQFF. The CDR3 DNA reads as TGTGCCAGCAGCTTAAGGGCTGGAGGCGAGCAGTTCTTC.

The chain carries TRBV11-3 and TRBJ1-2; D unresolved. The V end lost 3 bases, the J end lost 2 bases, and 13 bases lay between the germline ends. CDR1 SGHNT and CDR2 YENEEA come from the germline V gene. This CDR3 comprises 15 residues. CDR3 sequence: CASSFKEGRNYGYTF. The CDR3 DNA reads as TGTGCCAGCAGCTTTAAGGAGGGTCGGAACTATGGCTACACCTTC.

The J gene is TRBJ2-1, the V gene TRBV7-3; 10 nucleotides agree with TRBD2. With V trimmed by 6 bases and J by 5 bases, 7 bases remained unmatched. CDR1 is SGHTA, CDR2 FQGTGA, per germline. The CDR3 is made up of 15 amino acids. CDR3 sequence reads: CASSPSGRTNNEQFF. The CDR3 region has the DNA TGTGCCAGCAGTCCTAGCGGGAGAACTAACAATGAGCAGTTCTTC.

This chain uses TRBV7-2 with TRBJ2-7; a weak D match, TRBD2 (7 bases). Germline loops: CDR1 SGHTA, CDR2 FQGNSA. V was clipped by 2 bases and J by 4 bases, with 9 bases between them. This CDR3 contains 13 residues. CDR3 nucleotide sequence: TGTGCCAGCAGCTTAAAGGGGGGGTACGAGCAGTACTTC. Protein product: CASSLKGGYEQYF.

Notes on this clone: One junction end does not reproduce the germline sequence, and a read error may be involved. The genes are TRBV9 and TRBJ1-4; no firm D call. Germline CDR1 SGDLS, CDR2 YYNGEE. The CDR3 runs 14 residues. Here the CDR3 DNA reads TGTGCCAGCAGCCCGAAATACGGCGGTGAAAAACTGCTTTTT. Translated: CASSPKYGGEKLLF.

This chain links TRBV29-1 with TRBJ2-3; 7 nucleotides agree with TRBD1. CDR1 is SQVTM, CDR2 ANQGSEA, per germline. The CDR3 loop spans 14 amino acids. With 1 base clipped from V and 0 bases from J, the junction kept 1 base outside the gene matches. The CDR3 DNA is TGCAGCGTTGAAGTACAGGGGAGCACAGATACGCAGTATTTT. It codes for CSVEVQGSTDTQYF.

The CDR3 is CASSIGGSYNEQFF. The CDR3, as DNA: TGTGCCAGTAGTATCGGGGGCTCCTACAATGAGCAGTTCTTC. The chain links TRBV19 to TRBJ2-1; TRBD2 might be the D (6 bases). Trimming removed 3 bases at V and 0 bases at J, with 6 bases between. The CDR3 is 14 residues long. CDR1 LNHDA and CDR2 SQIVND come from the germline V gene (reference sequence).